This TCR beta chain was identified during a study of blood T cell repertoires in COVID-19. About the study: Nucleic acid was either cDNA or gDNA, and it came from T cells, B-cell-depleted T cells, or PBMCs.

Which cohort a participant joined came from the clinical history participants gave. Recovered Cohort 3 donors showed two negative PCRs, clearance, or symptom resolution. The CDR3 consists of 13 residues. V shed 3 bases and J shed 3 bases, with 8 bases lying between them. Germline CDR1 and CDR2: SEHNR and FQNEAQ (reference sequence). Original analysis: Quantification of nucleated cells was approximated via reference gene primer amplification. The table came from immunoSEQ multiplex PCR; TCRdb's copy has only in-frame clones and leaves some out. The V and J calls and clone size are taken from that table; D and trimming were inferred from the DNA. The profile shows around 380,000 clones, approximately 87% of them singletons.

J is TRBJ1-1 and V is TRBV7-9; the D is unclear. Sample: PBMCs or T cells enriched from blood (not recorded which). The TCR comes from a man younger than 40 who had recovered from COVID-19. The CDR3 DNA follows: TGTGCCAGCAGCTTGCATTCGGACACTGAAGCTTTCTTT. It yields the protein CASSLHSDTEAFF.